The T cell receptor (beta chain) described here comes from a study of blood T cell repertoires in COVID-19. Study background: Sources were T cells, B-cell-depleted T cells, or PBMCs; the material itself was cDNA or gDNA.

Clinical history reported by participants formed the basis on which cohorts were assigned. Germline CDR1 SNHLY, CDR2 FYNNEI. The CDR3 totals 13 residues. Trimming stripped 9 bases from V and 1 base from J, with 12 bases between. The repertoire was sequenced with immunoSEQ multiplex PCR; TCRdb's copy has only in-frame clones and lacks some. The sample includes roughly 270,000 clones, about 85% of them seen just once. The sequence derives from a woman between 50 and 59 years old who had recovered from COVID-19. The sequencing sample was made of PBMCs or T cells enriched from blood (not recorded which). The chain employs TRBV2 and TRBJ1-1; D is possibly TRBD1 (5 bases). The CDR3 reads CARGRQGNTEAFF. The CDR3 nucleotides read TGTGCCAGGGGGAGGCAGGGGAACACTGAAGCTTTCTTT.